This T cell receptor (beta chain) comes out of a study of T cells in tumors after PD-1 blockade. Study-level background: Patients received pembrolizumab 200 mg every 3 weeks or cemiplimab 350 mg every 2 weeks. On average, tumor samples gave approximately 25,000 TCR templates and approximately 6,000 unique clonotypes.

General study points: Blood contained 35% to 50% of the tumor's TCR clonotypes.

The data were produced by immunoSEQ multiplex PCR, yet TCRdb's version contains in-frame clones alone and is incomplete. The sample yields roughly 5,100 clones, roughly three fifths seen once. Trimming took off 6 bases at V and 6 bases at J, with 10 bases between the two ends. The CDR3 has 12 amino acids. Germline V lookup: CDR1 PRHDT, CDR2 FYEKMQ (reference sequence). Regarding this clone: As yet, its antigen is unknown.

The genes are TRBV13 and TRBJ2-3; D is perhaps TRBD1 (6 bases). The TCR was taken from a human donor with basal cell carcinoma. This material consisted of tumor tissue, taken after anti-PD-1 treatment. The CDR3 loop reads CASRHTGDTQYF. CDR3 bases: TGTGCCAGCAGACATACAGGGGATACGCAGTATTTT.